This T cell receptor beta chain was found in a study of shared T cell receptors in the human thymus. Repertoires were generated with immunoSEQ multiplex PCR, while TCRdb's copy carries only in-frame clones and drops some. The table has about 610,000 clones, around 87% seen once. V gave up 3 bases and J gave up 6 bases; unmatched junction bases: 3. CDR1 PRHDT and CDR2 FYEKMQ come from the germline V gene (reference sequence). The CDR3 spans 14 residues. This same sample was also taken into another study, of human thymus T cells. That source adds: Healthy Finnish infants undergoing corrective surgery for congenital heart defects were used as donors. Obtained as resections during corrective heart surgery, the thymus tissue was then studied. Within thymic and blood repertoires, V and J gene usage appeared to be biased.

The rearrangement joins TRBV13 to TRBJ1-4; 8 positions match TRBD1. The sample consisted of thymocytes. This TCR was sampled from a boy in the first two years of life with a congenital heart defect. The CDR3 here is CASSFGTGDEKLFF. CDR3 DNA sequence: TGTGCCAGCAGCTTCGGGACAGGTGATGAAAAACTGTTTTTT.